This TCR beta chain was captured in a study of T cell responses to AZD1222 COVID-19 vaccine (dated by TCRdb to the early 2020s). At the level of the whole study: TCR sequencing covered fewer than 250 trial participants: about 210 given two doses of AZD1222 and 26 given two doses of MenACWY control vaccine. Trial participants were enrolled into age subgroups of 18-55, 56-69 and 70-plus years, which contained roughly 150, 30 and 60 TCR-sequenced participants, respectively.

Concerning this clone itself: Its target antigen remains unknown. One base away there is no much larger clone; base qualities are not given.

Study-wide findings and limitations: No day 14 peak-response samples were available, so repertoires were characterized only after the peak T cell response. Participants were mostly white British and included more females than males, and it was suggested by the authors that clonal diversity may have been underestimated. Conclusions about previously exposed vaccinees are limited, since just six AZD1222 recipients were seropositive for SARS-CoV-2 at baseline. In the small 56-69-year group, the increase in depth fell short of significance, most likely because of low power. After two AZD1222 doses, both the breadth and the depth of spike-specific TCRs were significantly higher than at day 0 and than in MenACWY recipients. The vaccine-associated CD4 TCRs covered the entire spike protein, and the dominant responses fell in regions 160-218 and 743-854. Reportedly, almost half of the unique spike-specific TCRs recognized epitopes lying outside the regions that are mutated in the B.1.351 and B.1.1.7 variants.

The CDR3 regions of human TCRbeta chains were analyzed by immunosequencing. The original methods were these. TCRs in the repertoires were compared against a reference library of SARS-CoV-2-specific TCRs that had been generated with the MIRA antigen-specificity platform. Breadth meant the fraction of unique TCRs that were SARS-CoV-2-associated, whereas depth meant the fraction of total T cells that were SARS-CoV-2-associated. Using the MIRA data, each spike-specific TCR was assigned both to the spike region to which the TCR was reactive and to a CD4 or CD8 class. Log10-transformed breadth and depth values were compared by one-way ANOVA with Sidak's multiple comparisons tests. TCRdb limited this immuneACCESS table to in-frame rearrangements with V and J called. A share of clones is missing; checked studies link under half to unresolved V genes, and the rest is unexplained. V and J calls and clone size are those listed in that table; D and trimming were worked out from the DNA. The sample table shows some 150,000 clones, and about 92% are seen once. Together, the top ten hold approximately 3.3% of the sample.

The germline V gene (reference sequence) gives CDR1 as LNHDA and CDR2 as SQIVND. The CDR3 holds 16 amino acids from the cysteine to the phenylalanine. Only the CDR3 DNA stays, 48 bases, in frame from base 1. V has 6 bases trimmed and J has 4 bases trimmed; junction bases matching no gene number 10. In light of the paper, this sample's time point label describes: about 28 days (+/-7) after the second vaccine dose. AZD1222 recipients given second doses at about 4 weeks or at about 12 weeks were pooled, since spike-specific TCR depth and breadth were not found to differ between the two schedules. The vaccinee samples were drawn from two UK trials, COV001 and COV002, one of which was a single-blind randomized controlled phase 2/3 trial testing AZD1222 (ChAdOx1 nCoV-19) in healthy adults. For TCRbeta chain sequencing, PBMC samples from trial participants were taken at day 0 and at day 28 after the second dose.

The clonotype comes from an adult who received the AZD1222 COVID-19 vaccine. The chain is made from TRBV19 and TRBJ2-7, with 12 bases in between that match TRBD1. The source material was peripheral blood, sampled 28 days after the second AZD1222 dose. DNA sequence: TGTGCCAGTAGACAAACCGGGACAGGGGGCGTATACGAGCAGTACTTC. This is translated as CASRQTGTGGVYEQYF.